Following are 16 T cell receptor beta chains from one sample sequenced in a study of cytomegalovirus exposure and HLA in healthy donors. PCR amplification relied on 60 Vbeta primers (plus 13 Jbeta primers). Method: immunoSEQ multiplex PCR; TCRdb's copy keeps in-frame clones and lacks some. The sample records under 130,000 clones, roughly 80% being singletons. Sequencing was carried out using PBMCs. The receptors derive from a woman aged 40 to 50 in good health and CMV-seropositive.

The chain is built from TRBV5-1 and TRBJ1-6, with 10 bases aligning to TRBD1. CDR1 SGHRS and CDR2 YFSETQ come from the germline V gene. The V gene end was trimmed by 4 bases and the J gene end by 9 bases; junction bases not matched to a gene: 10. The CDR3 totals 16 residues. DNA for the CDR3: TGCGCCAGCAGCAACCCACCGGGACAGGGGAGTTCACCCCTCCACTTT. Its protein is CASSNPPGQGSSPLHF.

V and J are TRBV27 and TRBJ1-2; no clear D. The V gene lost 3 bases and the J gene lost 4 bases, with 6 bases spanning the gap. The CDR3 runs to 12 residues. CDR1 MNHEY and CDR2 SMNVEV come from the germline V gene (reference sequence). This CDR3 is CASSLSGYGYTF. Here the CDR3 DNA reads TGTGCCAGCAGTTTGTCGGGCTATGGCTACACCTTC.

The rearrangement joins TRBV7-9 to TRBJ1-2; D is ambiguous. This CDR3 region has 10 residues. With 3 bases removed from V and 7 bases from J, the gap between germline ends came to 3 bases. The germline V gene has CDR1 SEHNR and CDR2 FQNEAQ (reference sequence). The CDR3 DNA sequence: TGTGCCAGCAGCTTCCGTGGCTACACCTTC. The encoded protein is CASSFRGYTF.

V gene TRBV4-3 combines with J gene TRBJ2-5; 9 bases line up with TRBD2. V was pared by 1 base and J by 5 bases, with 5 bases of the junction left unmatched. Germline loops: CDR1 LGHNA, CDR2 YSLEER. The CDR3 consists of 15 residues. This chain's CDR3 is CASSQVAGGPETQYF. CDR3 coding DNA: TGCGCCAGCAGCCAAGTCGCGGGGGGGCCCGAGACCCAGTACTTC.

V is TRBV10-3 and J is TRBJ2-5, with 7 bases lining up with TRBD2. CDR1 and CDR2 (germline): ENHRY, SYGVKD. The junction had 5 bases not matched to a gene; V was cut back by 4 bases and J by 3 bases. This CDR3 contains 14 residues. CDR3 in amino acids: CAISVGLAEETQYF. CDR3 DNA sequence: TGTGCCATCAGTGTAGGGCTAGCGGAAGAGACCCAGTACTTC.

This clone was seen a single time. V is TRBV5-1 and J is TRBJ2-5, with TRBD1 as a possible D gene (5 bases). This CDR3 is 15 amino acids long. Trimming stripped 0 bases from V and 5 bases from J, with 14 bases between. CDR1 and CDR2 (germline): SGHRS, YFSETQ. DNA of the CDR3: TGCGCCAGCAGCTTGGCAGGGATCATCCGGGAGACCCAGTACTTC. Protein product: CASSLAGIIRETQYF.

This clone came up a few times. V gene TRBV5-5 combines with J gene TRBJ1-4; 10 bases are shared with TRBD1. Germline-derived CDR1 and CDR2 are SGHKS and YYEKEE (reference sequence). Trimming took 2 bases from V and 5 from J; bases not matched to a gene: 6. The length of the CDR3 is 16 residues. Here the CDR3 DNA reads TGTGCCAGCAGCTTCCTCGGGACAGGGGAAAATGAAAAACTGTTTTTT. Amino acid sequence: CASSFLGTGENEKLFF.

V usage is TRBV21-1 and J usage is TRBJ2-5; no DNA check was done on the table's D call, TRBD2. TRBV21-1 constitutes a pseudogene. The CDR3 has 16 residues. DNA of the CDR3: TGTGCCAGCAGCAACACCCTTGCGTGGTGTCAAGAGACCCAGTACTTC. Translating it yields CASSNTLAWCQETQYF.

V usage is TRBV4-2 and J usage is TRBJ1-6, with D possibly matching TRBD1 (5 bases). This CDR3 comprises 15 residues. Trimming left V 3 bases short and J 7 bases short, with 13 bases between. Germline loops: CDR1 LGHNA, CDR2 YNFKEQ. CDR3 nucleotide sequence: TGTGCCAGCAGCCAGGCGACAGATTTAAATTCACCCCTCCACTTT. Translated: CASSQATDLNSPLHF.

V and J are TRBV6-5 and TRBJ2-3; D gene uncertain. Germline loops: CDR1 MNHEY, CDR2 SVGAGI. The V and J ends lost 2 bases and 2 bases respectively, with 8 bases between them. CDR3 size: 14 residues. CDR3 DNA sequence: TGTGCCAGCAGTTACACACTAAACACAGATACGCAGTATTTT. Amino acids: CASSYTLNTDTQYF.

The chain employs TRBV7-2 and TRBJ1-5, with no clear D. Germline CDR1 and CDR2: SGHTA and FQGNSA. This CDR3 is built from 15 residues. V gave up 1 base and J gave up 0 bases, with 7 bases separating them. The CDR3 DNA follows: TGTGCCAGCAGCTTAGACAGCTCTAGCAATCAGCCCCAGCATTTT. Protein: CASSLDSSSNQPQHF.

This clone appeared a few times. V usage is TRBV28 and J usage is TRBJ2-1; TRBD2 matches at 7 bases. With 6 bases clipped from V and 10 bases from J, the junction kept 18 bases outside the gene matches. Germline lookup yields CDR1 MDHEN and CDR2 SYDVKM. This CDR3 is built from 16 residues. The CDR3 protein is CASSSPLAADGEEQFF. CDR3 nucleotides: TGTGCCAGCAGCTCGCCCCTAGCGGCCGACGGGGAAGAGCAGTTCTTC. Looking up the rest from reference TRBV28 and TRBJ2-1 gives the full variable domain: DVKVTQSSRYLVKRTGEKVFLECVQDMDHENMFWYRQDPGLGLRLIYFSYDVKMKEKGDIPEGYSVSREKKERFSLILESASTNQTSMYLCASSSPLAADGEEQFFGPGTRLTVL.

The V gene is TRBV27, the J gene TRBJ2-4; TRBD1 matches 9 bases. The CDR3 totals 15 residues. Germline V gives CDR1 MNHEY, CDR2 SMNVEV (reference sequence). With V trimmed by 5 bases and J by 3 bases, 5 bases remained unmatched. In DNA, the CDR3 is TGTGCCAGCAGTCTGACAGGGGGTGGCAAAAACATTCAGTACTTC. It encodes CASSLTGGGKNIQYF.

V gene TRBV5-4 combines with J gene TRBJ1-1; 8 bases align to TRBD1. Germline CDR1 reads SGHNT; CDR2 reads YYREEE (reference sequence). The CDR3 sequence is 15 residues long. The ends lost 0 bases at V and 4 bases at J; junction bases unmatched: 5. CDR3 region: CASSLGAGGFTEAFF. DNA for the CDR3: TGTGCCAGCAGCTTGGGTGCAGGGGGCTTCACTGAAGCTTTCTTT.

V and J are TRBV30 and TRBJ2-1; 11 nucleotides line up with TRBD2. The CDR3 loop spans 18 amino acids. CDR1 and CDR2 (germline): GTSNPN, SVGIG (reference sequence). J lost 5 bases, V lost 0 bases, and 12 bases had no gene match. Written as DNA, the CDR3 is TGTGCCTGGAGTGTACGACTAGCGGGGAGGCAGGGGAACAATGAGCAGTTCTTC. Its translation is CAWSVRLAGRQGNNEQFF.

The V call is TRBV5-5, the J call TRBJ2-1, with D possibly being TRBD2 (5 bases). The V and J ends lost 0 bases and 14 bases respectively, with 12 bases between them. Germline V lookup: CDR1 SGHKS, CDR2 YYEKEE (reference sequence). The CDR3 length is 12 residues. CDR3 residues: CASSLETPGKFF. CDR3 coding DNA: TGTGCCAGCAGCTTGGAGACTCCCGGGAAGTTCTTC.